A selection of T cell receptor beta chains follows, all from one sample in a study of CD8 T cells in Susac syndrome. TCRdb redid the calling of the immunoSEQ multiplex PCR reads with MiXCR, one entry per CDR3 protein. The data hold 200,000 to 300,000 distinct CDR3 sequences, with about 94% observed a single time. Sequenced sample: CD4+ T cells from PBMCs. Source of these receptors: a human donor with multiple sclerosis. The CDR3 runs from the conserved cysteine through the conserved F or W. The D gene is left open where the match is weak. Clone sizes are given selectively: once, few, many, or a class where the clone is expanded.

>13|TRBV20-1|NA|TRBJ1-2|NA
CSAKLILNYGYTF
TGCAGTGCTAAGCTCATATTGAACTATGGCTACACCTTC
>15|TRBV2|NA|TRBJ2-2|once
CASSEQRINTGELFF
TGTGCCAGCAGTGAACAGAGGATCAACACCGGGGAGCTGTTTTTT
>14|TRBV9|NA|TRBJ1-1|NA
CASSVGPGNTEAFF
TGTGCCAGCAGCGTAGGTCCGGGGAACACTGAAGCTTTCTTT
>13|TRBV10-3|NA|TRBJ2-1|once
CAISELRGNEQFF
TGTGCCATCAGTGAGCTCAGGGGAAATGAGCAGTTCTTC
>14|TRBV5-1|NA|TRBJ1-2|once
CASSPTGENYGYTF
TGCGCCAGCAGCCCGACGGGGGAAAACTATGGCTACACCTTC
>14|TRBV5-1|NA|TRBJ2-3|NA
CASSLASFDHTQYF
TGCGCCAGCAGCTTGGCCTCATTCGACCATACGCAGTATTTT
>15|TRBV6-5|NA|TRBJ1-1|NA
CASNQPSGGPTEAFF
TGTGCCAGCAATCAACCCTCCGGGGGGCCCACTGAAGCTTTCTTT
>13|TRBV14|NA|TRBJ1-6|NA
CASNQGYNSPLHF
TGTGCCAGCAACCAGGGGTATAATTCACCCCTCCACTTT
>13|TRBV29-1|NA|TRBJ1-2|once
CSVYLQANYGYTF
TGCAGCGTTTATCTGCAAGCTAACTATGGCTACACCTTC
>17|TRBV27|TRBD1|TRBJ1-6|NA
CASSTWTGGSRNSPLHF
TGTGCCAGCAGTACCTGGACAGGGGGCTCGAGAAATTCACCCCTCCACTTT
>14|TRBV19|NA|TRBJ2-3|NA
CASTPFGQLDTQYF
TGTGCCAGTACCCCGTTTGGGCAGTTAGATACGCAGTATTTT